This TCR beta chain was sequenced in a study of technical replicates of blood from several donors. TCRdb's table, derived via immunoSEQ multiplex PCR, lists solely in-frame clones and lacks some. The sample has about 75,000 clones, around 91% seen once. V lost 3 bases, J lost 6 bases, and 6 bases stayed unmatched. Germline values: CDR1 MGHRA, CDR2 YSYEKL. The CDR3 totals 15 residues. The clonotype comes from a human donor in good health. The sample taken for sequencing was T cells isolated from PBMCs. V gene TRBV4-1 combines with J gene TRBJ2-2; 8 nucleotides line up with TRBD2. CDR3 loop: CASSQLGLDSGELFF. For the CDR3, the DNA is TGCGCCAGCAGCCAGCTGGGACTAGATTCCGGGGAGCTGTTTTTT.